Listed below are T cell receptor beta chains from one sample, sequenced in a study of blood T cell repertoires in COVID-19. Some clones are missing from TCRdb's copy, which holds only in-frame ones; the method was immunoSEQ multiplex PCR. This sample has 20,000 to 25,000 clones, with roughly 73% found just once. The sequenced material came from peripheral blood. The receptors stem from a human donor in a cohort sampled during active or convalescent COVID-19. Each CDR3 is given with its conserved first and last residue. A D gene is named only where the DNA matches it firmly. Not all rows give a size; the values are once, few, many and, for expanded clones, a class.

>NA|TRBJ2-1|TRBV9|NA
CASSVAGMNMNEQFF
TGTGCCAGCAGCGTAGCCGGGATGAACATGAATGAGCAGTTCTTC
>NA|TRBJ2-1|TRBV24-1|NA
CATSPTPYNEQFF
TGTGCCACGTCTCCAACTCCCTACAATGAGCAGTTCTTC
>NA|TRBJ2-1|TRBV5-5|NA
CASSPRGPRGAPRNEQFF
TGTGCCAGCAGTCCTAGGGGCCCTCGCGGGGCTCCACGGAATGAGCAGTTCTTC
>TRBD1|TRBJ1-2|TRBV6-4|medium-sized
CASSEQGIGGYTF
TGTGCCAGCAGTGAACAGGGGATAGGTGGCTACACCTTC
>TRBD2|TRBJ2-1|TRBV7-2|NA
CASSLSPSGGAFGEQFF
TGTGCCAGCAGCTTATCCCCCAGCGGGGGGGCTTTCGGTGAGCAGTTCTTC
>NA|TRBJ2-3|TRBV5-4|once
CASSFRAGPIRPDTQYF
TGTGCCAGCAGCTTCAGGGCGGGGCCGATTAGACCAGATACGCAGTATTTT
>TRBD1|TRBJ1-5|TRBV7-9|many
CASSGTGNQPQHF
TGTGCCAGCAGCGGGACAGGGAATCAGCCCCAGCATTTT
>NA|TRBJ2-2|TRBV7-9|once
CAIWQIPGELFF
TGTGCCATCTGGCAAATACCCGGGGAGCTGTTTTTT
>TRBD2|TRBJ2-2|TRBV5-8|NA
CASSLTLGLAGMNTGELFF
TGTGCCAGCAGCTTGACCCTCGGACTAGCGGGAATGAACACCGGGGAGCTGTTTTTT
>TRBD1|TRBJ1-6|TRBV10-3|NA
CAISSGQGKPSYNSPLHF
TGTGCCATCAGTTCGGGACAGGGGAAACCCTCCTATAATTCACCCCTCCACTTT
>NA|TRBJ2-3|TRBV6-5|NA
CASSSGLLTDTQYF
TGTGCCAGCAGTTCCGGACTTCTCACAGATACGCAGTATTTT
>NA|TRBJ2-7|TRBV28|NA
CASSPPTRGPQYF
TGTGCCAGCTCCCCCCCAACTAGAGGCCCGCAGTACTTC
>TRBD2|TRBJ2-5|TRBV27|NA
CASSFNGLAGGGETQYF
TGTGCCAGCAGTTTTAATGGGCTAGCGGGGGGCGGTGAGACCCAGTACTTC